The T cell receptor (beta chain) described here comes from a study of PD-1 blockade in classical Hodgkin lymphoma. For the study at large: On a schedule of every 2 weeks, patients received nivolumab 3 mg/kg intravenously.

Germline V gene data show CDR1 as SGDLS and CDR2 as YYNGEE. The V gene lost 5 bases and the J gene lost 8 bases, with 17 bases spanning the gap. CDR3 length: 14 residues. This clone was recorded once. Its antigen is unknown. Assay used: immunoSEQ multiplex PCR; TCRdb lists only in-frame clones, some missing. This table holds about 7,700 clones, roughly 90% found once. There was relapse after autologous stem cell transplantation in every patient, and there was variation in brentuximab vedotin exposure. Thawed PBMCs underwent magnetic negative selection to yield purified CD4+ T cells. Study outcomes and limitations: Healthy donors were reported to have higher baseline TCR diversity than newly diagnosed patients. Baseline diversity was lower in partial responders and progressors than complete responders.

Sequenced here: CD4+ T cells from blood, sampled at baseline. This chain connects TRBV9 to TRBJ1-3, with D tentatively TRBD1 (5 bases). The clonotype comes from a human donor with classical Hodgkin lymphoma. The CDR3 DNA sequence: TGTGCCAGCAGTGGTCAGGGTTATGTGGACACCATATATTTT. Its protein product is CASSGQGYVDTIYF.